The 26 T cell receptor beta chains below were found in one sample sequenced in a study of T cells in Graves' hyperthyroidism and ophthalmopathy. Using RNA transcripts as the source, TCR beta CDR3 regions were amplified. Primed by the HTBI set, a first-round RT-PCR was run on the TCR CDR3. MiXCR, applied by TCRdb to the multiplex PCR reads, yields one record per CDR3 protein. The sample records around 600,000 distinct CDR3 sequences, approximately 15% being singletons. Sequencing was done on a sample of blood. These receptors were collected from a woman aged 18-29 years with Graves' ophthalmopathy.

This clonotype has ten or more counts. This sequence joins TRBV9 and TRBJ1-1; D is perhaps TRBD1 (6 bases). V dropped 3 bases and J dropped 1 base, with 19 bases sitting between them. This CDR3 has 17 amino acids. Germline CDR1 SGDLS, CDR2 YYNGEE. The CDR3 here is CASSEGGMGSGNTEAFF. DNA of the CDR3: TGTGCCAGCAGCGAGGGGGGGATGGGGAGCGGGAACACTGAAGCTTTCTTT.

The CDR3 bases are TGTGCCAGCAGTTACGGGGACAGACCTAACTATGGCTACACCTTC. Its translation: CASSYGDRPNYGYTF. This chain uses TRBV6-5 with TRBJ1-2; 7 nucleotides line up with TRBD1. The CDR3 length is 15 residues. Trimming at V came to 2 bases and at J to 0 bases, leaving 3 bases not matched to a gene. Per the germline V gene, CDR1 is MNHEY and CDR2 is SVGAGI.

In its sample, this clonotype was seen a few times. In DNA, the CDR3 is TGTGCCAGCAGCGTACGCCAGACCACCGGGGAGCTGTTTTTT. This encodes CASSVRQTTGELFF. The chain carries TRBV9 and TRBJ2-2; no clear D gene. The CDR3 has 14 amino acids. The V end was cut by 1 base, the J end by 4 bases, with 8 bases between. In germline, CDR1 is SGDLS, CDR2 YYNGEE.

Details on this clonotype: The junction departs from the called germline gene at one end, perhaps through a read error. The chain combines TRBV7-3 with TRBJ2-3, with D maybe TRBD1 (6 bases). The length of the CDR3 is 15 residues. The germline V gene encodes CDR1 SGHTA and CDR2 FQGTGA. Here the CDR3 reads CASRSYQGMADTQYF. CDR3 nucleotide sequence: TGCGCCAGCAGGAGTTATCAGGGGATGGCAGATACGCAGTATTTT.

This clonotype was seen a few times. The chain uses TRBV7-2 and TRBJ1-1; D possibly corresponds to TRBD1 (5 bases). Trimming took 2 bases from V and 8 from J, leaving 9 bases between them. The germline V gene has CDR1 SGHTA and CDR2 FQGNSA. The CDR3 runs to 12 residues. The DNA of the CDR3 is TGTGCCAGCAGCTTACGTAAGGGGGAAGCTTTCTTT. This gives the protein CASSLRKGEAFF.

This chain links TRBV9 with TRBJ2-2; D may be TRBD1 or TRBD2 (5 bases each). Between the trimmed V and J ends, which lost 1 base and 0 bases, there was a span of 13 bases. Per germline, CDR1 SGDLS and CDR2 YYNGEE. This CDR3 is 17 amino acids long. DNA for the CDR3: TGTGCCAGCAGCGTACCCCGGGACGGATCGAACACCGGGGAGCTGTTTTTT. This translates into CASSVPRDGSNTGELFF.

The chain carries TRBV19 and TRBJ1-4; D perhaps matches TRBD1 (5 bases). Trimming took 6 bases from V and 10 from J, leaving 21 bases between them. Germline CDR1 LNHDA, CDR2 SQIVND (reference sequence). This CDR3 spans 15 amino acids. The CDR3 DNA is TGTGCCAGTAGCCCTTCGGGGGGGGATGCTATAAAACTGTTTTTT. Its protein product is CASSPSGGDAIKLFF.

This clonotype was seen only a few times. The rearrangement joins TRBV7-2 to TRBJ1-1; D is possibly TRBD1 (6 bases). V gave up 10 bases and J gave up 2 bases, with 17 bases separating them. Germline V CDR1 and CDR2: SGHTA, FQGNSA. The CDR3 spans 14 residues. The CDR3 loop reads CAIDTRGSNTEAFF. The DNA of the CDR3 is TGTGCCATCGATACCAGGGGAAGCAACACTGAAGCTTTCTTT.

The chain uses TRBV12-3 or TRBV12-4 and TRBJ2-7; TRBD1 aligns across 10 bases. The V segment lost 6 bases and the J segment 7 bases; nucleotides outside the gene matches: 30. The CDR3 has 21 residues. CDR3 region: CASRSTGGADTGTGAHTEQYF. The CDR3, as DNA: TGTGCCAGCAGGTCGACAGGGGGCGCGGACACCGGGACAGGAGCCCATACTGAGCAGTACTTC.

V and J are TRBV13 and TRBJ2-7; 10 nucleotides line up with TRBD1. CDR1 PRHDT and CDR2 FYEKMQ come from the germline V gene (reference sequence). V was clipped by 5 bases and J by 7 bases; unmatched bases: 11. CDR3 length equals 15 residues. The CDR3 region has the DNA TGTGCCAGCAGCCCCTGGGACAGGGGATTTGGGGAGCAGTACTTC. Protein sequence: CASSPWDRGFGEQYF. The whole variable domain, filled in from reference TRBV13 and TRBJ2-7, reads AAGVIQSPRHLIKEKRETATLKCYPIPRHDTVYWYQQGPGQDPQFLISFYEKMQSDKGSIPDRFSAQQFSDYHSELNMSSLELGDSALYFCASSPWDRGFGEQYFGPGTRLTVT.

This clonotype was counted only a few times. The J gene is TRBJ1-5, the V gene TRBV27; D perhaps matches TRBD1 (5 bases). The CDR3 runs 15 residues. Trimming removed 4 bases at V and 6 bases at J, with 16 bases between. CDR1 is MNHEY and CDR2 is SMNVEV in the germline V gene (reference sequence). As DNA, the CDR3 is TGTGCCAGCAGTTCCTCGGGGGGGGGGGGTCAGCCCCAGCATTTT. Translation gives CASSSSGGGGQPQHF.

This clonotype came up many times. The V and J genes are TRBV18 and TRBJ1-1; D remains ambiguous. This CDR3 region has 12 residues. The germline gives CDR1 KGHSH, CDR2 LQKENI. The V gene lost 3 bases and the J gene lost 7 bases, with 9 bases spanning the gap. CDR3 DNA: TGTGCCAGCTCACCGGACGACGGTGAAGCTTTCTTT. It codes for CASSPDDGEAFF. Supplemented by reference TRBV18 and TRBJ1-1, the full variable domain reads NAGVMQNPRHLVRRRGQEARLRCSPMKGHSHVYWYRQLPEEGLKFMVYLQKENIIDESGMPKERFSAEFPKEGPSILRIQQVVRGDSAAYFCASSPDDGEAFFGQGTRLTVV.

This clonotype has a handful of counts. The CDR3 DNA reads TGTGCCAGCAGCCCGAGACGGGGCGCGGGTCAGCCCCAGCATTTT. This gives the protein CASSPRRGAGQPQHF. V usage is TRBV7-2 and J usage is TRBJ1-5; possible D gene TRBD1, 5 bases. The V end was cut by 5 bases, the J end by 6 bases, with 17 bases between. Germline CDR1 and CDR2: SGHTA and FQGNSA. This CDR3 is 15 amino acids long.

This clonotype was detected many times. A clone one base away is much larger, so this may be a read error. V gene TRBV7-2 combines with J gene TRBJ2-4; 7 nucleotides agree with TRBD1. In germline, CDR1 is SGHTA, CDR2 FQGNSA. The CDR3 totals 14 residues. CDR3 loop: CASSLGQGVNIQHF. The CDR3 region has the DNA TGTGCCAGCAGCTTAGGGCAGGGGGTAAACATTCAGCACTTC.

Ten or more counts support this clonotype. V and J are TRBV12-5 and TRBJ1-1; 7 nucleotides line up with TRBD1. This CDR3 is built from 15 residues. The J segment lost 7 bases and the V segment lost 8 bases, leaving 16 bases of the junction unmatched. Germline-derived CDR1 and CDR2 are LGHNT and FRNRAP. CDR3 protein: CASPNYRQGRDEAFF. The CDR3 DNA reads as TGTGCTAGTCCGAACTACCGACAGGGACGGGATGAAGCTTTCTTT.

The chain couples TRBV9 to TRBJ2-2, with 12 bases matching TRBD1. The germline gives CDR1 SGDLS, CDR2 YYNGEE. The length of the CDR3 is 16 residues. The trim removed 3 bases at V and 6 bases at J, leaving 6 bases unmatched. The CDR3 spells CASSEGTGGASGELFF. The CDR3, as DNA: TGTGCCAGCAGCGAGGGGACAGGGGGCGCGTCCGGGGAGCTGTTTTTT.

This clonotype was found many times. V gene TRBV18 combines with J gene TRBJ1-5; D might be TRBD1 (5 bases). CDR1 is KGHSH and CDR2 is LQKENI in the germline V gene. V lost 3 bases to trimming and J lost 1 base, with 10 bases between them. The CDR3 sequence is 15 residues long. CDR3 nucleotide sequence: TGTGCCAGCTCACCCCAGGACACCAGCAATCAGCCCCAGCATTTT. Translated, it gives CASSPQDTSNQPQHF.

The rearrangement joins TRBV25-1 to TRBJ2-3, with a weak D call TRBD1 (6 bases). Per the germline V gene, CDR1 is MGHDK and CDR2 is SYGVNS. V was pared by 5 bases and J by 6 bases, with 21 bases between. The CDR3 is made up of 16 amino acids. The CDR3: CASSHEGGVGRDTQYF. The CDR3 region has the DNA TGTGCCAGCAGTCATGAAGGGGGAGTGGGGCGGGATACGCAGTATTTT.

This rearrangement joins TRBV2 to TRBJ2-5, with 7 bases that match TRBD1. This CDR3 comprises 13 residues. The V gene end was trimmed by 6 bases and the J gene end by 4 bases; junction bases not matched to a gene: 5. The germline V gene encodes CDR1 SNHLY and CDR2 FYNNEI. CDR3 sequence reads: CASRTGLRETQYF. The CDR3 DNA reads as TGTGCCAGCAGGACAGGGTTGCGAGAGACCCAGTACTTC.

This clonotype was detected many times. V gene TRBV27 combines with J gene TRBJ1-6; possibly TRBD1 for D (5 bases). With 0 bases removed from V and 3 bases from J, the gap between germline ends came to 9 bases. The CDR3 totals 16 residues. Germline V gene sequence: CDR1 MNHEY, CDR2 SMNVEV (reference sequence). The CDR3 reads CASSLSRGIYNSPLHF. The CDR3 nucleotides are TGTGCCAGCAGTTTATCGCGGGGGATCTATAATTCACCCCTCCACTTT.

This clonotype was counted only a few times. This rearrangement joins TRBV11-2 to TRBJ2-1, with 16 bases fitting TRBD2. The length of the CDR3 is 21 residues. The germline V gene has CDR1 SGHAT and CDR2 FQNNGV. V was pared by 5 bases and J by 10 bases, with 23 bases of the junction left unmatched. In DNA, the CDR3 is TGTGCCAGCAGCCCCCGGGGACTAGCGGGAGGGCCGTTCTCATTCACGGGGGAGCAGTTCTTC. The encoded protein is CASSPRGLAGGPFSFTGEQFF.

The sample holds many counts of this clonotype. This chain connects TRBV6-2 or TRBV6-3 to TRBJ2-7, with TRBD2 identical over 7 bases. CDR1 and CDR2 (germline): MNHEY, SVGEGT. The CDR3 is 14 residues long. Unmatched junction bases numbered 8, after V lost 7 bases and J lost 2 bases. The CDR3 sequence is CASIEGRVTYEQYF. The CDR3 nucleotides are TGTGCCAGCATCGAAGGGAGGGTTACCTACGAGCAGTACTTC.

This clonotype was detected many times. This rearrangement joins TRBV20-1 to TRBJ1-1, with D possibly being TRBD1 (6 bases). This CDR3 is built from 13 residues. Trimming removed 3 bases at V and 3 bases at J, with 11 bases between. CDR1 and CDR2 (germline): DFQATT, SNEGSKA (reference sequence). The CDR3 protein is CSARTGTDTEAFF. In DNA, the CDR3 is TGCAGTGCTAGGACAGGCACCGACACTGAAGCTTTCTTT.

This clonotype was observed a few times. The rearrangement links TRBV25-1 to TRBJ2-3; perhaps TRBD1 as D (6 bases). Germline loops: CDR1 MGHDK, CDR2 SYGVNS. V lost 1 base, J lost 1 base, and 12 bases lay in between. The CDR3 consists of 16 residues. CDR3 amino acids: CASSELAQGGTDTQYF. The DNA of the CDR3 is TGTGCCAGCAGTGAATTGGCACAGGGAGGCACAGATACGCAGTATTTT.

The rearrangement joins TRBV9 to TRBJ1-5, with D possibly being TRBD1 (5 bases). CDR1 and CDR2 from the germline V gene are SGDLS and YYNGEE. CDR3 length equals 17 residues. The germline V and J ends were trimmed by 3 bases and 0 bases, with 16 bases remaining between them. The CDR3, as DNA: TGTGCCAGCAGCGCGGACAAGGACGCCTATAGCAATCAGCCCCAGCATTTT. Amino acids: CASSADKDAYSNQPQHF. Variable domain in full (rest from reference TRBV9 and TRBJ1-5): DSGVTQTPKHLITATGQRVTLRCSPRSGDLSVYWYQQSLDQGLQFLIQYYNGEERAKGNILERFSAQQFPDLHSELNLSSLELGDSALYFCASSADKDAYSNQPQHFGDGTRLSIL.

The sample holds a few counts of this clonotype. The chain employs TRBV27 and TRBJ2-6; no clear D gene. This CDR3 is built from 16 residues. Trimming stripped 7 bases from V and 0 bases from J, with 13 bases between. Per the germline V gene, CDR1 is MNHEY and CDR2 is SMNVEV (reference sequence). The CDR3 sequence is CASTTLIYSGANVLTF. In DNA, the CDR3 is TGTGCCAGCACCACACTAATTTACTCTGGGGCCAACGTCCTGACTTTC.